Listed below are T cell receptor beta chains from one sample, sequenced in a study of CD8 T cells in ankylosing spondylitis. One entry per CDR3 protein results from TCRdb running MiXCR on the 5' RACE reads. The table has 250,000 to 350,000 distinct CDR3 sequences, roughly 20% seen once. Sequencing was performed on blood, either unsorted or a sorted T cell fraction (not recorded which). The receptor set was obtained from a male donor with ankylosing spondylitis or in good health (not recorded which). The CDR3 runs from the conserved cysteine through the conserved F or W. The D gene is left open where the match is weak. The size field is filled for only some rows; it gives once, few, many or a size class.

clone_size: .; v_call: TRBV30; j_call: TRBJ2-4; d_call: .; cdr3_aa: CAWSPEGFYGDIQYF; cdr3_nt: TGTGCCTGGAGTCCGGAGGGATTTTACGGGGACATTCAGTACTTC
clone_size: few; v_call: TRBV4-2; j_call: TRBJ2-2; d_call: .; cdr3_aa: CASSQAGPITGELFF; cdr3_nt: TGTGCCAGCAGCCAAGCGGGTCCTATTACCGGGGAGCTGTTTTTT
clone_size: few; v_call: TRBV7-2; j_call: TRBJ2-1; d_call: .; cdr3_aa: CASSLGQGSRYNEQFF; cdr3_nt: TGTGCCAGCAGCTTAGGGCAGGGTTCCCGATACAATGAGCAGTTCTTC
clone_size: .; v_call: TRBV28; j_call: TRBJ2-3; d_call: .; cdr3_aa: CASSSREDNTDTQYF; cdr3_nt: TGTGCCAGCAGTTCAAGAGAGGACAACACAGATACGCAGTATTTT
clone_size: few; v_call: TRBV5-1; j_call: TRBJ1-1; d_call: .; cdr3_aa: CASSLESGLVNTEAFF; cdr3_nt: TGCGCCAGCAGCTTGGAGTCGGGGTTGGTAAACACTGAAGCTTTCTTT
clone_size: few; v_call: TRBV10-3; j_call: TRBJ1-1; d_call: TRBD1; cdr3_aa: CAITTGTEAFF; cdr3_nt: TGTGCCATCACGACAGGGACTGAAGCTTTCTTT
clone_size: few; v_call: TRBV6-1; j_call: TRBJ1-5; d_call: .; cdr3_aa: CASSDGGWSQPQHF; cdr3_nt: TGTGCCAGCAGTGACGGGGGTTGGAGTCAGCCCCAGCATTTT
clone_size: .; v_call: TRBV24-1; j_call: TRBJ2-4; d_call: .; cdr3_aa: CATSDLGDTQNIQYF; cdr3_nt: TGTGCCACCAGTGATTTAGGGGACACCCAGAATATTCAGTACTTC
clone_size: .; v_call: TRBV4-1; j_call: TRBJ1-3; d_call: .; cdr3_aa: CASSQPSSGNTIYF; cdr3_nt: TGCGCCAGCAGCCAACCGAGCTCTGGAAACACCATATATTTT
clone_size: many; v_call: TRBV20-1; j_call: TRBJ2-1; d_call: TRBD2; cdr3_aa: CSARLGGMYNEQFF; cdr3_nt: TGCAGTGCTAGGCTGGGGGGGATGTACAATGAGCAGTTCTTC
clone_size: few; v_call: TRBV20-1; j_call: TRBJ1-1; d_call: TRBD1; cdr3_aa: CSGRQGARTEAFF; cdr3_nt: TGCAGCGGCCGACAGGGGGCGCGTACTGAAGCTTTCTTT
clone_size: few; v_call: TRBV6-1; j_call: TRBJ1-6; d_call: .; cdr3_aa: CASSDRESSYNSPLHF; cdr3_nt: TGTGCCAGCAGTGACCGAGAGAGCTCCTATAATTCACCCCTCCACTTT
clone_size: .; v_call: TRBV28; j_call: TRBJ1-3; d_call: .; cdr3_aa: CASSSSRQLSGNTIYF; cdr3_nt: TGTGCCAGCAGTTCATCGAGACAGCTCTCTGGAAACACCATATATTTT
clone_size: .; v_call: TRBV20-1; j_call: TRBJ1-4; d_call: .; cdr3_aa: CSASRDATNEKLFF; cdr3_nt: TGCAGTGCTAGTCGTGATGCAACTAATGAAAAACTGTTTTTT
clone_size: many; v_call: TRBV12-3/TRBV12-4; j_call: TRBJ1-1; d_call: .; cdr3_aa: CASTSFLGGVTEAFF; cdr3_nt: TGTGCCAGCACCTCCTTTCTGGGAGGCGTCACTGAAGCTTTCTTT
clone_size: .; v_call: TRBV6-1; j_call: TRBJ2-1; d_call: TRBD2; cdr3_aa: CASSDPAGGPADEQFF; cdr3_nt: TGTGCCAGCAGTGACCCAGCGGGGGGGCCAGCGGATGAGCAGTTCTTC
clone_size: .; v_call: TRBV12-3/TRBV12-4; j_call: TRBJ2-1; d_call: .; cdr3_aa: CASSPDGNEQFF; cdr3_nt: TGTGCCAGCAGTCCGGACGGGAATGAGCAGTTCTTC
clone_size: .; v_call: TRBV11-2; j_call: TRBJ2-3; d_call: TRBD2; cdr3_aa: CASSLNGRSADTQYF; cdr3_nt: TGTGCCAGCAGCTTAAACGGGAGGTCTGCAGATACGCAGTATTTT
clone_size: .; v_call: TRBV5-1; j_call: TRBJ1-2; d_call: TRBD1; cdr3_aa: CASSRDRNGYTF; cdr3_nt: TGCGCCAGCAGCAGGGACAGAAATGGCTACACCTTC
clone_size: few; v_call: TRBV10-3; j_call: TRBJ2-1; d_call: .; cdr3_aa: CAISEEVRSYNEQFF; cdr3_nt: TGTGCCATCAGTGAGGAGGTCAGGAGCTACAATGAGCAGTTCTTC
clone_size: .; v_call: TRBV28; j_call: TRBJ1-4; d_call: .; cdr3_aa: CASSLSGVDEKLFF; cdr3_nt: TGTGCCAGCAGTTTATCGGGGGTCGACGAAAAACTGTTTTTT
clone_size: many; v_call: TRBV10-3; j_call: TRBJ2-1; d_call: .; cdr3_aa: CAISGLSGGQYNEQFF; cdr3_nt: TGTGCCATCAGTGGGCTATCGGGCGGGCAATACAATGAGCAGTTCTTC
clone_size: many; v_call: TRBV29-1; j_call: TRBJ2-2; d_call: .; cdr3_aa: CSVGDQGNTGELFF; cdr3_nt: TGCAGCGTTGGCGACCAGGGGAACACCGGGGAGCTGTTTTTT